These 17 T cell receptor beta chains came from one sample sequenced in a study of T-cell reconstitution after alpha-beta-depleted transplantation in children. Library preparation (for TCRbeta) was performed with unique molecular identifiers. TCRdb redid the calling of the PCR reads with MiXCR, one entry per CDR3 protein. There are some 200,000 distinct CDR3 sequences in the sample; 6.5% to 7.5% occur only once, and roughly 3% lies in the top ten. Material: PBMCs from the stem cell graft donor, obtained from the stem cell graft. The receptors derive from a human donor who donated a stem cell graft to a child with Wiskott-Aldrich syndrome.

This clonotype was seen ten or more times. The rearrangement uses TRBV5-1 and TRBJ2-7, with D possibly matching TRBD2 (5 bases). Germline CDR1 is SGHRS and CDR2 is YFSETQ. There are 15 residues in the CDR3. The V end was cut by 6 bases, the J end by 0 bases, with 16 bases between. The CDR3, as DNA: TGCGCCAGCACTCCAAACGGGGAAAGCTCCTACGAGCAGTACTTC. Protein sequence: CASTPNGESSYEQYF.

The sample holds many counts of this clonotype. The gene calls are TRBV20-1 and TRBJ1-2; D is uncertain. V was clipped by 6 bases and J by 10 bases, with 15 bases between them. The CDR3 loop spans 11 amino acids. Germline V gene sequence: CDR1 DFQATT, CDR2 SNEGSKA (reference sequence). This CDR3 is CSARERVAYTF. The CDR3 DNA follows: TGCAGTGCCCGAGAGAGGGTTGCCTACACCTTC.

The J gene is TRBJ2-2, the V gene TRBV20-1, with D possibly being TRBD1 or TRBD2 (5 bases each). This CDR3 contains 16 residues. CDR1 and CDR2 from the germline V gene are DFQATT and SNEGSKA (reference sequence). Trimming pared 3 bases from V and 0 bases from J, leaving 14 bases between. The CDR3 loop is CSASGAAVANTGELFF. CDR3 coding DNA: TGCAGTGCTAGCGGGGCGGCCGTCGCGAACACCGGGGAGCTGTTTTTT.

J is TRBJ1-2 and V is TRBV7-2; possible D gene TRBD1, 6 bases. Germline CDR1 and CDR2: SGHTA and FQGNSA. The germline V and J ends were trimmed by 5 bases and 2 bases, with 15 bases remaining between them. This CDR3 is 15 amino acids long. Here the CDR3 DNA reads TGTGCCAGCAGCGCTAAAACAGGGTCCAACTATGGCTACACCTTC. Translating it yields CASSAKTGSNYGYTF.

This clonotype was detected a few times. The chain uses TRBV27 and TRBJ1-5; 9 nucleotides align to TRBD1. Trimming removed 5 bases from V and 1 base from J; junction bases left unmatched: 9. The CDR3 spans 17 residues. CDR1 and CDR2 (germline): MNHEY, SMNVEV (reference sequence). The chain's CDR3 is CASSPTHRGRSNQPQHF. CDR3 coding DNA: TGTGCCAGCAGTCCTACACACAGGGGGCGAAGCAATCAGCCCCAGCATTTT.

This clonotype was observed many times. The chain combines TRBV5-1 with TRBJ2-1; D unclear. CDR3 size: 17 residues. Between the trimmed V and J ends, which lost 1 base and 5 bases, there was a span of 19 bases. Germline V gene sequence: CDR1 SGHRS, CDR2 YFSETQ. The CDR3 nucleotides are TGCGCCAGCAGCTTGTTATCGAACCAGTTCTCGAACAATGAGCAGTTCTTC. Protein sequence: CASSLLSNQFSNNEQFF.

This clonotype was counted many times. The DNA of the CDR3 is TGCAGCGTTGAAGATCCGACAGGGTGGCCCATAGCCAAAAACATTCAGTACTTC. Translating it yields CSVEDPTGWPIAKNIQYF. The chain links TRBV29-1 to TRBJ2-4, with 7 bases that match TRBD1. This CDR3 has 18 amino acids. Germline lookup yields CDR1 SQVTM and CDR2 ANQGSEA. V was pared by 0 bases and J by 0 bases, with 11 bases of the junction left unmatched.

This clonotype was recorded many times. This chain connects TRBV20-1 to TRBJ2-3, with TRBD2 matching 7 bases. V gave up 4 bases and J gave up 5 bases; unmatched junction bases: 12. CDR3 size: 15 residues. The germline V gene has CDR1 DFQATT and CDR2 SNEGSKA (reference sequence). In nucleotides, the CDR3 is TGCAGTGCTACCCTAACAGCGGGAACCGGAGATACGCAGTATTTT. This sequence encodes CSATLTAGTGDTQYF.

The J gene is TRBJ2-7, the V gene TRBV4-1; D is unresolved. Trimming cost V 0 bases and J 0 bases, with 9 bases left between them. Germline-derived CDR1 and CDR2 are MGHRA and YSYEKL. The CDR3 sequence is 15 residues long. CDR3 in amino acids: CASSQEYPVSYEQYF. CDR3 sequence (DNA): TGCGCCAGCAGCCAAGAGTACCCCGTCTCCTACGAGCAGTACTTC.

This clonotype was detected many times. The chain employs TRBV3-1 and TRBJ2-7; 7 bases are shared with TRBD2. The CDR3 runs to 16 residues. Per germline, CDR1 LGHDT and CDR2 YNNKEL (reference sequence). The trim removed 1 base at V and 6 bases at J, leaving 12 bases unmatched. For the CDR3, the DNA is TGTGCCAGCAGCCAAGGCCCGGGACGGGCTAGCGGCGAGCAGTACTTC. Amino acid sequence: CASSQGPGRASGEQYF.

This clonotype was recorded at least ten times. The CDR3 DNA reads as TGTGCCACCGGTTCTAGCTCCTACGAGCAGTACTTC. Translation: CATGSSSYEQYF. V gene TRBV25-1 combines with J gene TRBJ2-7; no definite D call. CDR1 and CDR2 (germline): MGHDK, SYGVNS. Trimming left V 10 bases short and J 0 bases short, with 10 bases between. The CDR3 spans 12 residues.

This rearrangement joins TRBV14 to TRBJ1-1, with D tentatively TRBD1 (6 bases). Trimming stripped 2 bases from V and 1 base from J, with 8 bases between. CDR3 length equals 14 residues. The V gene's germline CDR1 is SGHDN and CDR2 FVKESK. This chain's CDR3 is CASSQLQGNTEAFF. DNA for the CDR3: TGTGCCAGCAGCCAACTACAGGGGAACACTGAAGCTTTCTTT.

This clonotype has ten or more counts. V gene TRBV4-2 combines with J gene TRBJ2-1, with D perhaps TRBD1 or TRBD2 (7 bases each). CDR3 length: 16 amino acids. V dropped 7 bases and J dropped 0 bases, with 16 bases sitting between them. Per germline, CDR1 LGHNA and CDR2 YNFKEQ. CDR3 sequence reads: CASKNRGGGSYNEQFF. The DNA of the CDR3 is TGTGCCAGCAAAAACAGGGGAGGGGGCTCCTACAATGAGCAGTTCTTC.

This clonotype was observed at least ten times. The CDR3 reads CASSYDTTGNQPQHF. DNA for the CDR3: TGTGCCAGCAGTTACGACACCACGGGCAATCAGCCCCAGCATTTT. The rearrangement links TRBV6-5 to TRBJ1-5; no clear D gene. From germline, CDR1 is MNHEY and CDR2 SVGAGI. The CDR3 is 15 amino acids. V lost 2 bases and J 2 bases, leaving 10 bases between the germline ends.

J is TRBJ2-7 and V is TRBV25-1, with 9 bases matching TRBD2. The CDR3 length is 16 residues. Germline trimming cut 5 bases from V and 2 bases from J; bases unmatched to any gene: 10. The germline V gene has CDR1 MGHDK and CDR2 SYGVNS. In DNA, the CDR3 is TGTGCCAGCAGTCTACTAGCGGGCGGTAGAGCCTACGAGCAGTACTTC. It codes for CASSLLAGGRAYEQYF.

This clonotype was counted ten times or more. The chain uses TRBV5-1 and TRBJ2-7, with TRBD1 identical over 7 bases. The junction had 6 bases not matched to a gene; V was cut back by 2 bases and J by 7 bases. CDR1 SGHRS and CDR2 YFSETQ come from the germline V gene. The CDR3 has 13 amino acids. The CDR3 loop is CASSFEGAEEQYF. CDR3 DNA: TGCGCCAGCAGCTTTGAGGGGGCTGAAGAGCAGTACTTC.

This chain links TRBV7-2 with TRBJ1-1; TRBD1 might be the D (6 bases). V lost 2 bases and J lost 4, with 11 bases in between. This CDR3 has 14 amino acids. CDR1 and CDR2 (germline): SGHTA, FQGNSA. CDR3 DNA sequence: TGTGCCAGCAGCTTAAGGGGGGGCGGCACTGAAGCTTTCTTT. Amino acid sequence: CASSLRGGGTEAFF.